This TCR beta chain was retrieved from a study of blood T cell repertoires in COVID-19. Repertoires were generated with immunoSEQ multiplex PCR, while TCRdb's copy carries only in-frame clones and drops some. Counted here are 300,000 to 400,000 clones, 70% to 90% occurring once; the ten biggest clones make up approximately 1%. This CDR3 has 16 residues. V was pared by 4 bases and J by 4 bases, with 7 bases of the junction left unmatched. Germline assignment: CDR1 SGDLS and CDR2 YYNGEE. The V gene is TRBV9, the J gene TRBJ2-1, with TRBD2 matching 11 bases. The receptor was isolated from a woman between 25 and 40 years old with acute COVID-19. Sequenced input: PBMCs or T cells enriched from blood (not recorded which). The CDR3 bases are TGTGCCAGCAGCCCCGGGACTAGCGGACGTTACAATGAGCAGTTCTTC. This codes for CASSPGTSGRYNEQFF. Drawing the rest from reference TRBV9 and TRBJ2-1, the complete variable domain is DSGVTQTPKHLITATGQRVTLRCSPRSGDLSVYWYQQSLDQGLQFLIQYYNGEERAKGNILERFSAQQFPDLHSELNLSSLELGDSALYFCASSPGTSGRYNEQFFGPGTRLTVL.